This is a list of T cell receptor beta chains from one sample in a study of cytomegalovirus exposure and HLA in healthy donors. Libraries were prepared by immunoSEQ multiplex PCR; TCRdb keeps only in-frame clonotypes and omits some of them. Its table records 85,000 or so clones. Sequencing was carried out using PBMCs. The source is a woman in her twenties or thirties in good health and CMV-seronegative. Each CDR3 is given with its conserved first and last residue.

cdr3_length	v_call	j_call	cdr3_aa
15	TRBV7-9	TRBJ2-3	CASSFGGDGTDTQYF
15	TRBV5-1	TRBJ2-1	CASSLLGGADNEQFF
17	TRBV18	TRBJ2-1	CASSPKVGTTRYNEQFF
18	TRBV30	TRBJ2-5	CAWSVRLAGGTPHETQYF
15	TRBV30	TRBJ1-4	CAGSVQGGLNEKLFF
13	TRBV19	TRBJ2-5	CASSMDWQETQYF
13	TRBV7-2	TRBJ1-2	CASSYGQGHGYTF
14	TRBV13	.	CASSFRQAPYEQYF
15	TRBV2	TRBJ1-1	CASRALGAQNTEAFF
13	TRBV7-9	TRBJ2-7	CASSYGQNYEQYF
14	TRBV5-1	TRBJ1-4	CASNAGGDLEKLFF
16	TRBV7-8	TRBJ2-2	CASSSSRLGGTGELFF
16	TRBV5-1	TRBJ1-1	CASSSDRAIMNTEAFF
11	TRBV29-1	TRBJ2-5	CSVVGEETQYF
13	TRBV6-1	TRBJ2-7	CASRLAADYEQYF
13	TRBV18	TRBJ1-1	CASSRDRGAEAFF
15	TRBV4-1	TRBJ2-2	CASSQDPRGTGELFF
12	TRBV6-6	TRBJ1-1	CASSPAYTEAFF
11	TRBV6-1	TRBJ1-3	CASMDIFAIYF
16	TRBV4-1	TRBJ1-1	CASSQDDRGLGTEAFF
15	TRBV7-8	TRBJ2-7	CASSPHQGPAYEQYF
13	TRBV29-1	TRBJ1-2	CSVVTDGLRGYTF
15	TRBV6-5	TRBJ2-1	CASSPQGKGLNEQFF
14	TRBV6-5	TRBJ1-3	CASSRQRSGNTIYF
15	TRBV9	TRBJ2-1	CASSPRGRLNNEQFF
12	TRBV29-1	TRBJ2-7	CSVEHFSYEQYF
15	TRBV19	TRBJ2-5	CASSTTISMKETQYF
18	TRBV7-9	TRBJ2-2	CASSLRLAGATGTGELFF
15	TRBV4-1	TRBJ2-7	CASSQDWGSGYEQYF
15	TRBV30	TRBJ2-4	CAWSQVAGSKNIQYF
16	TRBV18	TRBJ2-1	CASSPTSGGYYNEQFF
16	TRBV19	TRBJ2-2	CASASNGGGAAGELFF
15	TRBV7-7	TRBJ2-2	CASSPGTGRDGELFF
15	TRBV9	TRBJ1-3	CASTQGQAPGNTIYF
15	TRBV30	TRBJ2-2	CAGSEWGGLTGELFF